This TCR beta chain was documented in a study of T cell repertoires in cytomegalovirus infection (dated by TCRdb to 2018 to 2020). With regard to the full study: Peptide stimulations targeted recently identified HLA-C-restricted CMV epitopes, whose presentation resists viral immunomodulation, together with well-studied HLA-B-restricted epitopes. Donor HLA type was relevant to the analysis, because carriage of CMV infection together with the matching HLA type was indicated by public TCR beta signatures.

The investigation overall reported the following: Carriers of CMV infection plus the relevant HLA type were discriminated by the cumulative frequency of public TCR beta family members in the study cohort and in an independent roughly 340-donor cohort. The ex vivo response was dominated by HLA-C-restricted CMV-specific TCR beta clonotypes, which also provided the single most frequent clonotype in two of eight donors.

V lost 6 bases and J lost 3 bases, and the count of bases not matched to a germline gene is 12. Its CDR3 holds 16 amino acids, cysteine through phenylalanine. Just the 48-base CDR3 DNA is kept, in frame starting at base 1. CDR1 is given as MNHEY and CDR2 as SMNVEV, both from the germline V gene (reference sequence). Concerning this clonotype itself: The specificity of this receptor is unknown. No base qualities exist here, and no much larger clone lies one base off it.

In light of the paper, this sample's treatment or condition label describes: in vitro stimulation with specific CMV peptide epitopes to enrich CMV-specific T cells. Sequencing was performed on an Illumina HiSeq 1500. TCRdb applied fastp at Q25 and MiXCR to the public reads, then kept only in-frame beta chains. One record per CDR3 amino acid sequence lists the most common genes and DNA. For this sample the table gives roughly 800,000 distinct CDR3 sequences, of which almost 30% were detected only once. The ten largest clonotypes hold around 13% of the sample. Recombination joined TRBV27 with TRBJ2-7; 9 central bases correspond to TRBD2. The sequencing here drew on cultured CD8+ T cells from PBMCs, taken from culture after CMV antigen stimulation. This receptor was taken from a human donor in good health (CMV status not recorded). Some clones in this sample may be carry-over from other donors' samples. At the DNA level, the sequence is TGTGCCAGCAGCGCTAATCGGACTAGCGCTTTCTACGAGCAGTACTTC. This gives the protein CASSANRTSAFYEQYF.